This TCR beta chain was recorded in a study of blood T cell repertoires in COVID-19. Looking at the study overall: Material from acute and convalescent COVID-19 was sourced from the United States, Italy and Spain.

The CDR3 consists of 15 residues. The germline V and J ends were trimmed by 5 bases and 0 bases, with 11 bases remaining between them. Germline V gene sequence: CDR1 SGHTA, CDR2 FQGNSA. The data were produced by immunoSEQ multiplex PCR, yet TCRdb's version contains in-frame clones alone and is incomplete. The top ten hold around 1% of the sample, which has some 50,000 clones, more than 80% seen once. Material: peripheral blood. This clonotype was sampled from a man in his 60s with COVID-19, enrolled during active disease. This chain uses TRBV7-2 with TRBJ2-1; tentative D call: TRBD2 (6 bases). The CDR3 DNA sequence: TGTGCCAGCAGCCCCTTAGCGGCCTCCTACAATGAGCAGTTCTTC. Translated: CASSPLAASYNEQFF.